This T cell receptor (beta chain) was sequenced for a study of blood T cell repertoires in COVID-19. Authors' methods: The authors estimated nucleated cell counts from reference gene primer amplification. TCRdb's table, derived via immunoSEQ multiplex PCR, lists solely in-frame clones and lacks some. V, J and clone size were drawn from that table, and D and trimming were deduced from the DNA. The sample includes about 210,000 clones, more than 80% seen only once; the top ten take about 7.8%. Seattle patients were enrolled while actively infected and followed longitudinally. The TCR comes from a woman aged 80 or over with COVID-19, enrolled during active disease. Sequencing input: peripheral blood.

The CDR3 DNA reads as TGTGCCAGCAGTCCGGGACTAGCGGCCACCGGGGAGCTGTTTTTT. Protein: CASSPGLAATGELFF. The chain recombines TRBV2 with TRBJ2-2, with 11 bases that match TRBD2. The CDR3 has 15 amino acids. J gave up 4 bases and V 5 bases, and 3 bases lay outside the gene matches. Germline loops: CDR1 SNHLY, CDR2 FYNNEI. The entire variable domain, with the rest obtained from reference TRBV2 and TRBJ2-2, is as follows: EPEVTQTPSHQVTQMGQEVILRCVPISNHLYFYWYRQILGQKVEFLVSFYNNEISEKSEIFDDQFSVERPDGSNFTLKIRSTKLEDSAMYFCASSPGLAATGELFFGEGSRLTVL.